The clone carrying this T cell receptor (beta chain) occurred many times. The V gene lost 2 bases and the J gene lost 6 bases, with 11 bases spanning the gap. CDR1 MGHRA and CDR2 YSYEKL come from the germline V gene. This CDR3 is built from 14 residues. TCRdb passed the 5' RACE reads through MiXCR, listing each CDR3 protein once. This repertoire shows around 60,000 distinct CDR3 sequences, 5.7% found once; its top ten account for 25% to 40%. This sample was included in a study of T cells after yellow fever vaccination. Findings and limits, study-wide: Boosting was followed by the reappearance of most primary-vaccination clones (just under 98% CD4, 85% to 90% CD8).

This material consisted of PBMCs, either bulk or a sorted T-cell subset (CD4+, CD8+, memory, or dextramer-sorted; not recorded which), taken on the day of the yellow fever booster vaccination. The gene calls are TRBV4-1 and TRBJ2-1; D not certain. The receptor was isolated from a man in his late teens or twenties who received the YFV17D yellow fever vaccine. Here the CDR3 reads CASSQSQLLNEQFF. CDR3 DNA sequence: TGCGCCAGCAGCCAAAGTCAGCTCCTCAATGAGCAGTTCTTC.